A single sample gave rise to the 20 T cell receptor beta chains below, sequenced in a study of CD8 T cells in ankylosing spondylitis. Notes on the study in general: Within ankylosing spondylitis blood, a TCR beta motif made up of roughly eight highly homologous variants appeared to be characteristic.

TCRdb ran MiXCR on the 5' RACE reads and lists one entry per CDR3 protein. The profile shows approximately 500,000 distinct CDR3 sequences, more than 9.5% of them singletons. No cognate antigen is known for these TCRs. Sequenced material: blood, either unsorted or a sorted T cell fraction (not recorded which). Receptors originate from a male donor with ankylosing spondylitis.

This clonotype was picked up a small number of times. The J gene is TRBJ2-5, the V gene TRBV30; D uncertain. Germline loops: CDR1 GTSNPN, CDR2 SVGIG (reference sequence). V lost 1 base and J 2 bases, leaving 8 bases between the germline ends. CDR3 size: 13 residues. This chain's CDR3 is CAWSGVEQETQYF. The CDR3 region has the DNA TGTGCCTGGAGTGGCGTTGAGCAAGAGACCCAGTACTTC.

Written as DNA, the CDR3 is TGTGCCAGCAGTGATCTGACAGGGAATAAAAACATTCAGTACTTC. This translates into CASSDLTGNKNIQYF. The rearrangement uses TRBV25-1 and TRBJ2-4, with 7 positions matching TRBD1. This CDR3 spans 15 amino acids. After removal of 3 bases from V and 4 bases from J, the junction contained 6 bases not matched to a gene. Germline-derived CDR1 and CDR2 are MGHDK and SYGVNS.

This clonotype occurred a few times. CDR3 loop: CASSLARQYEAFF. CDR3 nucleotides: TGTGCCAGCAGCTTAGCGCGGCAGTATGAAGCTTTCTTT. The V gene is TRBV7-9, the J gene TRBJ1-1; D ambiguous. Trimming removed 0 bases at V and 7 bases at J, with 9 bases between. Germline V lookup: CDR1 SEHNR, CDR2 FQNEAQ (reference sequence). The CDR3 totals 13 residues. The whole variable domain, filled in from reference TRBV7-9 and TRBJ1-1, reads DTGVSQNPRHKITKRGQNVTFRCDPISEHNRLYWYRQTLGQGPEFLTYFQNEAQLEKSRLLSDRFSAERPKGSFSTLEIQRTEQGDSAMYLCASSLARQYEAFFGQGTRLTVV.

The chain recombines TRBV7-2 with TRBJ2-2; possible D gene TRBD2, 5 bases. Germline V gene lookup returns CDR1 SGHTA and CDR2 FQGNSA. The germline V and J ends were trimmed by 5 bases and 0 bases, with 13 bases remaining between them. This CDR3 spans 16 amino acids. The CDR3 DNA sequence: TGTGCCAGCAGCCCACATGGAGGATCGAACACCGGGGAGCTGTTTTTT. Translated: CASSPHGGSNTGELFF. The full variable domain, its missing parts supplied by reference TRBV7-2 and TRBJ2-2, is GAGVSQSPSNKVTEKGKDVELRCDPISGHTALYWYRQSLGQGLEFLIYFQGNSAPDKSGLPSDRFSAERTGGSVSTLTIQRTQQEDSAVYLCASSPHGGSNTGELFFGEGSRLTVL.

This clonotype has just a few counts. The chain has TRBV5-6 and TRBJ1-2; no clear D. The CDR3 runs to 12 residues. Trimming shortened V by 5 bases and J by 2 bases, and 7 bases separated the two germline ends. Germline V CDR1 and CDR2: SGHDT, YYEEEE. CDR3 nucleotide sequence: TGTGCCAGCAGTCCGAAAAACTATGGCTACACCTTC. Its protein product is CASSPKNYGYTF.

This clonotype has just a few counts. This chain uses TRBV7-9 with TRBJ1-1, with D perhaps TRBD1 (6 bases). Looked up from germline, CDR1 is SEHNR and CDR2 is FQNEAQ (reference sequence). The length of the CDR3 is 15 residues. V lost 5 bases and J 5 bases, leaving 18 bases between the germline ends. DNA of the CDR3: TGTGCCAGCAGCCACGGGCAGGGGAGAGATACTGAAGCTTTCTTT. As protein: CASSHGQGRDTEAFF. Variable domain in full (rest from reference TRBV7-9 and TRBJ1-1): DTGVSQNPRHKITKRGQNVTFRCDPISEHNRLYWYRQTLGQGPEFLTYFQNEAQLEKSRLLSDRFSAERPKGSFSTLEIQRTEQGDSAMYLCASSHGQGRDTEAFFGQGTRLTVV.

This clonotype was observed a few times. The rearrangement uses TRBV15 and TRBJ2-1, with 10 bases fitting TRBD2. V was clipped by 3 bases and J by 8 bases; unmatched bases: 10. Per germline, CDR1 LNHNV and CDR2 YYDKDF (reference sequence). The CDR3 is 16 residues long. The CDR3 DNA sequence: TGTGCCACCAGCAGCCTCGGACTAGCGGAAGGGGATGAGCAGTTCTTC. It encodes CATSSLGLAEGDEQFF.

The rearrangement joins TRBV10-3 to TRBJ2-6; the D gene could be TRBD1 or TRBD2 (5 bases each). Trimming removed 0 bases at V and 1 base at J, with 13 bases between. The CDR3 is 18 residues long. Germline lookup yields CDR1 ENHRY and CDR2 SYGVKD. In nucleotides, the CDR3 is TGTGCCATCAGTGAGTCCGGGGACCCCAGGTCTGGGGCCAACGTCCTGACTTTC. Amino acids: CAISESGDPRSGANVLTF.

As concerns this clonotype: The junction and the germline gene differ at one end; a read error may be behind it. J is TRBJ1-5 and V is TRBV20-1, with 7 bases that match TRBD1. The germline V gene encodes CDR1 DFQATT and CDR2 SNEGSKA (reference sequence). The CDR3 sequence is 18 residues long. The CDR3 region has the DNA TGCTGTGCCAGGCCACCGAGATTGGGGACAGATTTCAATCAGCCCCAGCATTTT. Its protein product is CCARPPRLGTDFNQPQHF.

The chain employs TRBV19 and TRBJ2-5; perhaps TRBD2 as D (6 bases). V was shortened by 6 bases and J by 1 base, with 9 bases between the two germline ends. The germline gives CDR1 LNHDA, CDR2 SQIVND (reference sequence). The CDR3 runs to 13 residues. DNA of the CDR3: TGTGCCAGTAGGAGGACTACCCAAGAGACCCAGTACTTC. Its translation: CASRRTTQETQYF.

This clonotype was counted at least ten times. V is TRBV24-1 and J is TRBJ2-5, with D possibly being TRBD1 or TRBD2 (5 bases each). Trimming took 4 bases from V and 1 from J, leaving 9 bases between them. Germline-derived CDR1 and CDR2 are KGHDR and SFDVKD. This CDR3 is 14 amino acids long. The CDR3 here is CATSDRGTQETQYF. The CDR3 DNA sequence: TGTGCCACCAGTGACAGAGGGACCCAAGAGACCCAGTACTTC.

This clonotype has just a few counts. V gene TRBV11-3 combines with J gene TRBJ2-2; D is perhaps TRBD1 (5 bases). CDR1 and CDR2 from the germline V gene are SGHNT and YENEEA. Trimming took off 4 bases at V and 5 bases at J, with 11 bases between the two ends. This CDR3 is built from 14 residues. CDR3 nucleotides: TGTGCCAGCAGCTACCTCAAGGGGACCGGGGAGCTGTTTTTT. This codes for CASSYLKGTGELFF.

V usage is TRBV7-9 and J usage is TRBJ2-2; TRBD1 might be the D (5 bases). The CDR3 length is 15 residues. The V and J ends lost 6 bases and 3 bases respectively, with 14 bases between them. CDR1 SEHNR and CDR2 FQNEAQ come from the germline V gene (reference sequence). Here the CDR3 reads CASRPGIGDTGELFF. Written as DNA, the CDR3 is TGTGCCAGCAGGCCAGGGATTGGGGACACCGGGGAGCTGTTTTTT. The full variable domain, in which reference TRBV7-9 and TRBJ2-2 provide the parts outside the CDR3, is DTGVSQNPRHKITKRGQNVTFRCDPISEHNRLYWYRQTLGQGPEFLTYFQNEAQLEKSRLLSDRFSAERPKGSFSTLEIQRTEQGDSAMYLCASRPGIGDTGELFFGEGSRLTVL.

The V and J genes are TRBV11-2 and TRBJ2-2, with D tentatively TRBD1 or TRBD2 (5 bases each). Looked up from germline, CDR1 is SGHAT and CDR2 is FQNNGV. Trimming took off 7 bases at V and 6 bases at J, with 18 bases between the two ends. CDR3 length equals 15 residues. This CDR3 reads CASTSLWGSAGELFF. CDR3 sequence (DNA): TGTGCCAGCACTTCCTTGTGGGGGTCGGCCGGGGAGCTGTTTTTT. Using reference TRBV11-2 and TRBJ2-2 for the parts outside the CDR3, the full variable domain is EAGVAQSPRYKIIEKRQSVAFWCNPISGHATLYWYQQILGQGPKLLIQFQNNGVVDDSQLPKDRFSAERLKGVDSTLKIQPAKLEDSAVYLCASTSLWGSAGELFFGEGSRLTVL.

The gene calls are TRBV5-5 and TRBJ2-3, with a tentative D call TRBD1 (6 bases). Germline CDR1 SGHKS, CDR2 YYEKEE (reference sequence). V lost 1 base, J lost 6 bases, and 15 bases lay in between. This CDR3 is 15 amino acids long. CDR3 bases: TGTGCCAGCAGCTTGTCCAATTATCAGGGGGATACGCAGTATTTT. It specifies CASSLSNYQGDTQYF. The full variable domain, with the rest looked up from reference TRBV5-5 and TRBJ2-3, is DAGVTQSPTHLIKTRGQQVTLRCSPISGHKSVSWYQQVLGQGPQFIFQYYEKEERGRGNFPDRFSARQFPNYSSELNVNALLLGDSALYLCASSLSNYQGDTQYFGPGTRLTVL.

The rearrangement joins TRBV3-1 to TRBJ1-1; D is unresolved. Germline lookup yields CDR1 LGHDT and CDR2 YNNKEL (reference sequence). This CDR3 region has 12 residues. The ends were cut back, 3 bases at V and 11 bases at J, with 13 bases in the middle. The CDR3 nucleotides are TGTGCCAGCAGCCACCCCCAGGTACGGGCTTTCTTT. Amino acid sequence: CASSHPQVRAFF.

The chain joins TRBV25-1 to TRBJ2-1; possible D gene TRBD1, 5 bases. The germline CDR1 and CDR2 sequences are MGHDK and SYGVNS. The CDR3 is 15 residues long. The germline V and J ends were trimmed by 1 base and 7 bases, with 14 bases remaining between them. The CDR3 region has the DNA TGTGCCAGCAGTGAATTTAGGGGAAGTCTTAATGAGCAGTTCTTC. Translated: CASSEFRGSLNEQFF.

This chain joins TRBV18 and TRBJ2-1; weak D call: TRBD1 (5 bases). The CDR3 is made up of 16 amino acids. CDR1 is KGHSH, CDR2 LQKENI, per germline. The V gene lost 1 base and the J gene lost 2 bases, with 12 bases spanning the gap. The CDR3 sequence: CASSPRVSGTYNEQFF. Here the CDR3 DNA reads TGTGCCAGCTCACCACGGGTGTCAGGGACCTACAATGAGCAGTTCTTC.

The rearrangement uses TRBV7-2 and TRBJ2-2; either TRBD1 or TRBD2 may fit D (6 bases each). CDR1 SGHTA and CDR2 FQGNSA come from the germline V gene. Trimming removed 6 bases at V and 3 bases at J, with 14 bases between. CDR3 size: 15 residues. This CDR3 reads CASRSRGRDTGELFF. CDR3 DNA: TGTGCCAGCAGAAGCCGGGGGCGCGACACCGGGGAGCTGTTTTTT.

This clonotype has at least ten counts. The chain recombines TRBV29-1 with TRBJ1-2, with TRBD1 matching 7 bases. With 7 bases clipped from V and 0 bases from J, the junction kept 2 bases outside the gene matches. The germline CDR1 and CDR2 sequences are SQVTM and ANQGSEA. CDR3 length equals 12 residues. CDR3: CSAGTANYGYTF. The DNA of the CDR3 is TGCAGCGCCGGGACAGCTAACTATGGCTACACCTTC.